The 17 T cell receptor beta chains in this list originate from one sample, sequenced in a study of T cell responses to AZD1222 COVID-19 vaccine. Produced via immunoSEQ multiplex PCR; TCRdb's table is partial and in-frame only. The sample yields over 100,000 clones, 90% seen once. Specimen: peripheral blood, collected on day 0 of AZD1222 vaccination. The receptors were gathered from an adult in good health.

This sequence joins TRBV11-2 and TRBJ2-5; 8 positions match TRBD1. This CDR3 region has 16 residues. V lost 1 base and J lost 4; bases outside the gene matches: 8. CDR1 and CDR2 (germline): SGHAT, FQNNGV. The CDR3 loop is CASSLAGQGVRETQYF. In DNA, the CDR3 is TGTGCCAGCAGCTTAGCCGGACAGGGTGTGAGAGAGACCCAGTACTTC.

V and J are TRBV6-2 or TRBV6-3 and TRBJ1-2; 7 positions agree with TRBD1. CDR1 MNHEY and CDR2 SVGEGT come from the germline V gene. Losses at the gene ends were 0 bases for V and 5 bases for J; bases not matched to a gene: 9. The CDR3 contains 16 residues. The DNA for the CDR3 is TGTGCCAGCAGTTACTCTCTCCGAGGGGGCGCGTATGGCTACACCTTC. This codes for CASSYSLRGGAYGYTF.

The V gene is TRBV9, the J gene TRBJ1-1; D might be TRBD1 (5 bases). The CDR3 runs to 15 residues. Germline lookup yields CDR1 SGDLS and CDR2 YYNGEE. V lost 4 bases and J lost 0, with 13 bases in between. The CDR3 protein is CASSPIRGLNTEAFF. CDR3 nucleotide sequence: TGTGCCAGCAGCCCCATTCGGGGGTTGAACACTGAAGCTTTCTTT. The entire variable domain, with the rest obtained from reference TRBV9 and TRBJ1-1, is as follows: DSGVTQTPKHLITATGQRVTLRCSPRSGDLSVYWYQQSLDQGLQFLIQYYNGEERAKGNILERFSAQQFPDLHSELNLSSLELGDSALYFCASSPIRGLNTEAFFGQGTRLTVV.

The rearrangement uses TRBV7-8 and TRBJ2-6, with 12 bases matching TRBD1. V lost 7 bases and J lost 3; bases outside the gene matches: 10. CDR3 length: 18 amino acids. Germline V gene data show CDR1 as SGHVS and CDR2 as FQNEAQ. The CDR3 region is CASNTPGQGAIGANVLTF. The CDR3 DNA reads TGTGCCAGCAACACTCCGGGACAGGGGGCGATTGGGGCCAACGTCCTGACTTTC.

DNA for the CDR3: TGTGCCAGTAACCTCGAGGGGGAATACAATGAGCAGTTCTTC. It is translated as CASNLEGEYNEQFF. The chain joins TRBV19 to TRBJ2-1; a possible D gene is TRBD1 (6 bases). The CDR3 is 14 amino acids. V was clipped by 7 bases and J by 4 bases, with 14 bases between them. Germline V gene sequence: CDR1 LNHDA, CDR2 SQIVND (reference sequence).

The J gene is TRBJ1-1, the V gene TRBV11-2, with 11 bases identical to TRBD1. Germline CDR1 SGHAT, CDR2 FQNNGV. The CDR3 length is 14 residues. After removal of 4 bases from V and 7 bases from J, the junction contained 5 bases not matched to a gene. CDR3: CASSSGQGAGEAFF. CDR3 in DNA: TGTGCCAGCAGCTCCGGACAGGGGGCTGGTGAAGCTTTCTTT.

V and J are TRBV5-1 and TRBJ1-1, with TRBD1 as a possible D gene (6 bases). The V and J ends lost 0 bases and 6 bases respectively, with 12 bases between them. Germline CDR1 reads SGHRS; CDR2 reads YFSETQ. The CDR3 runs to 14 residues. The CDR3 is CASSLGTGRAEAFF. In nucleotides, the CDR3 is TGCGCCAGCAGCTTGGGTACAGGGAGAGCTGAAGCTTTCTTT.

Comment on this clone: Other DNA sequences of this sample code for an identical CDR3. V usage is TRBV7-2 and J usage is TRBJ2-7; 10 nucleotides align to TRBD2. The germline V gene has CDR1 SGHTA and CDR2 FQGNSA. V lost 1 base to trimming and J lost 4 bases; unmatched junction nucleotides: 1. This CDR3 is 14 amino acids long. CDR3 loop: CASSLERGGYEQYF. The CDR3 bases are TGTGCCAGCAGCTTAGAGCGGGGGGGGTACGAGCAGTACTTC.

The chain couples TRBV14 to TRBJ2-2; 7 bases are a match to TRBD1. CDR3 length equals 14 residues. The germline V gene encodes CDR1 SGHDN and CDR2 FVKESK. Unmatched junction bases numbered 4, after V lost 2 bases and J lost 7 bases. The CDR3 spells CASSQLTGIGELFF. The CDR3 coding sequence is TGTGCCAGCAGCCAATTGACAGGGATCGGGGAGCTGTTTTTT.

CDR3 sequence reads: CASSLSSRQYHGYTF. CDR3 DNA sequence: TGTGCCAGCAGTTTATCGAGTCGACAGTATCATGGCTACACCTTC. This chain connects TRBV27 to TRBJ1-2; D possibly corresponds to TRBD1 (5 bases). CDR3 length equals 15 residues. V gave up 0 bases and J gave up 6 bases, with 14 bases separating them. Germline-derived CDR1 and CDR2 are MNHEY and SMNVEV (reference sequence).

The genes are TRBV9 and TRBJ1-2; TRBD1 agrees at 9 bases. V shed 3 bases, J shed 5 bases, and the junction held 5 bases outside the gene matches. Germline V CDR1 and CDR2: SGDLS, YYNGEE. The CDR3 consists of 14 residues. CDR3 in DNA: TGTGCCAGCAGCGAGGGGACAGGGCGTTATGGCTACACCTTC. This codes for CASSEGTGRYGYTF.

The CDR3 protein is CASSPSGGARETQYF. DNA for the CDR3: TGTGCCAGCAGCCCTAGCGGGGGGGCCCGGGAGACCCAGTACTTC. The chain employs TRBV7-3 and TRBJ2-5; 12 nucleotides agree with TRBD2. CDR1 SGHTA and CDR2 FQGTGA come from the germline V gene. V shed 5 bases, J shed 5 bases, and the junction held 6 bases outside the gene matches. The CDR3 runs 15 residues.

This clone was seen a few times. The V call is TRBV6-4, the J call TRBJ2-6; maybe TRBD2 (6 bases). The CDR3 is 16 amino acids. The ends were cut back, 0 bases at V and 0 bases at J, with 6 bases in the middle. The germline gives CDR1 MRHNA, CDR2 SNTAGT. CDR3: CASSDSSGSGANVLTF. Here the CDR3 DNA reads TGTGCCAGCAGTGACTCTAGCGGCTCTGGGGCCAACGTCCTGACTTTC.

This rearrangement joins TRBV7-2 to TRBJ1-1; D not certain. Trimming cost V 3 bases and J 8 bases, with 19 bases left between them. Germline assignment: CDR1 SGHTA and CDR2 FQGNSA. The CDR3 contains 15 residues. CDR3 sequence (DNA): TGTGCCAGCAGCTTTAGGGCTATAGGTGGCAGGGAAGCTTTCTTT. It codes for CASSFRAIGGREAFF.

This chain joins TRBV12-3 or TRBV12-4 and TRBJ1-5; D ambiguous. Trimming removed 3 bases from V and 6 bases from J, with 6 bases in between. This CDR3 is built from 12 residues. The CDR3 region has the DNA TGTGCCAGCAGTTTTGAGCGTCAGCCCCAGCATTTT. Translated, it gives CASSFERQPQHF.

This clone is a singleton in its sample. The rearrangement joins TRBV24-1 to TRBJ2-3, with a weak D call TRBD2 (6 bases). Germline V lookup: CDR1 KGHDR, CDR2 SFDVKD. The CDR3 is 15 residues long. V was pared by 5 bases and J by 1 base, with 12 bases between. CDR3 nucleotide sequence: TGTGCCACCAGTGTTTCGCGGGGCGGCACAGATACGCAGTATTTT. Encoded protein: CATSVSRGGTDTQYF.

The V gene is TRBV28, the J gene TRBJ1-1; D not certain. The germline gives CDR1 MDHEN, CDR2 SYDVKM. This CDR3 contains 12 residues. The V end lost 2 bases, the J end lost 0 bases, and 1 base lay between the germline ends. For the CDR3, the DNA is TGTGCCAGCAGTTTAATGAACACTGAAGCTTTCTTT. Its protein product is CASSLMNTEAFF.